This T cell receptor (beta chain) was recorded in a study of T cell responses to AZD1222 COVID-19 vaccine. For this clone: Its antigen is unidentified. This same CDR3 is encoded by further DNA sequences in the sample.

Germline V lookup: CDR1 KGHSH, CDR2 LQKENI. The CDR3 consists of 15 residues. V dropped 5 bases and J dropped 1; count of bases not matched to a gene: 3. Findings and caveats of the study: At baseline, just five to seven AZD1222 recipients tested seropositive.

Assay used: immunoSEQ multiplex PCR; TCRdb lists only in-frame clones, some missing. The sample shows 60,000 to 75,000 clones, about three quarters of them seen only once. Sample: peripheral blood, taken 28 days after the second AZD1222 dose. The V and J genes are TRBV18 and TRBJ2-1, with 9 bases identical to TRBD1. The receptor was isolated from an adult who received the AZD1222 COVID-19 vaccine. In DNA form, the CDR3 reads TGTGCCAGCTCAATTGACAGGGGGTCCTACAATGAGCAGTTCTTC. Protein product: CASSIDRGSYNEQFF.